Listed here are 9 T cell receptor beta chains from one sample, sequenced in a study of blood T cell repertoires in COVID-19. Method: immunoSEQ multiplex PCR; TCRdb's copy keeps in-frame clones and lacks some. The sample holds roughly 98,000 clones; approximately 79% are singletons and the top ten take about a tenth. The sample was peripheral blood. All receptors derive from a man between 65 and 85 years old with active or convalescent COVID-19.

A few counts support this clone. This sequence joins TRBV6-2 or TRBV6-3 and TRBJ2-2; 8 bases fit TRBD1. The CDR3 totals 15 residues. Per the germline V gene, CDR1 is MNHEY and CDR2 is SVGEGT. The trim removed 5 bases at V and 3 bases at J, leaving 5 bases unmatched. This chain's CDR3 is CASSKTGAYTGELFF. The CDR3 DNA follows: TGTGCCAGCAGTAAGACAGGGGCCTACACCGGGGAGCTGTTTTTT.

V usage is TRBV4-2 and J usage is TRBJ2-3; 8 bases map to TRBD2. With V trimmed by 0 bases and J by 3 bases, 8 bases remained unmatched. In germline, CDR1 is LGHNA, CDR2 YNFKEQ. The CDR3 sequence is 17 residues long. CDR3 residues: CASSQDRGGGFTDTQYF. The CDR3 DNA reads TGTGCCAGCAGCCAAGATCGGGGCGGGGGGTTTACAGATACGCAGTATTTT.

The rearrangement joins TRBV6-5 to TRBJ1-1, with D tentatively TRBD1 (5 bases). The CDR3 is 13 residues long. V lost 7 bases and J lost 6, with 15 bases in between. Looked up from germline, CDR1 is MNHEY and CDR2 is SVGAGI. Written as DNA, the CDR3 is TGTGCCAGCAAAACGGGGGAAGGGTCTGAAGCTTTCTTT. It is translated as CASKTGEGSEAFF.

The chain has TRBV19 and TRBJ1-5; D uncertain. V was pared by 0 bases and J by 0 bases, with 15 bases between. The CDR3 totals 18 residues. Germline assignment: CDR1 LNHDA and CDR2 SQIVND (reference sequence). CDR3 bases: TGTGCCAGTAGTATAGACCCGAACAGAAGTGGTAGCAATCAGCCCCAGCATTTT. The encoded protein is CASSIDPNRSGSNQPQHF.

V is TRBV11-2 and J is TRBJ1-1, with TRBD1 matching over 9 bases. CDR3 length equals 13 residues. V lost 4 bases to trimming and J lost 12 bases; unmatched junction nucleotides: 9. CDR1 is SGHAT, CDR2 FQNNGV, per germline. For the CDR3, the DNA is TGTGCCAGCAGCTCCTGGGACAGGGTGGTGACTTTCTTT. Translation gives CASSSWDRVVTFF.

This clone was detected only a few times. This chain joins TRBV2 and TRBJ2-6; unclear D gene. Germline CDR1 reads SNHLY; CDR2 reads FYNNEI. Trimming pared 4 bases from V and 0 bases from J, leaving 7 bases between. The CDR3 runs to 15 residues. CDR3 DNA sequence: TGTGCCAGCAGTGGAGGAGTCTCTGGGGCCAACGTCCTGACTTTC. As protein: CASSGGVSGANVLTF.

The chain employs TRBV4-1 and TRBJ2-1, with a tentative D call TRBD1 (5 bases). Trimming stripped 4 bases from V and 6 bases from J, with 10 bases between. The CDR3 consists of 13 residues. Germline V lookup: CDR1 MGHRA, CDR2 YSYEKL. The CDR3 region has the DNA TGCGCCAGCAGCCCCTCAAGGGGCAATGAGCAGTTCTTC. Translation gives CASSPSRGNEQFF.

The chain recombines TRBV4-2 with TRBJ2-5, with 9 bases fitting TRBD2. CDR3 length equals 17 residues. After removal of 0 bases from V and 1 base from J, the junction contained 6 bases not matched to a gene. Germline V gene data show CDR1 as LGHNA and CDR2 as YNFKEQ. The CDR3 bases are TGTGCCAGCAGCCAAGAGTTGACTAGCGGAGCCCAAGAGACCCAGTACTTC. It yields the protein CASSQELTSGAQETQYF.

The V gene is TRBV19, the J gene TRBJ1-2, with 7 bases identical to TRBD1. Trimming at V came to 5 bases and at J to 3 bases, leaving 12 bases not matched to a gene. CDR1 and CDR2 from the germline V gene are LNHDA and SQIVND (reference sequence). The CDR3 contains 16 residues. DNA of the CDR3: TGTGCCAGTAGTCCGGGGGACAGTCGTGGGGACTATGGCTACACCTTC. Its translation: CASSPGDSRGDYGYTF. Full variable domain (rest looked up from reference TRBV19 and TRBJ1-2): DGGITQSPKYLFRKEGQNVTLSCEQNLNHDAMYWYRQDPGQGLRLIYYSQIVNDFQKGDIAEGYSVSREKKESFPLTVTSAQKNPTAFYLCASSPGDSRGDYGYTFGSGTRLTVV.